There are a few counts of the clone carrying this TCR delta chain. With a far larger clone one base away, a read error is the likely cause. Germline CDR1 is TVYSNPD and CDR2 is GDNSRS (reference sequence). This CDR3 comprises 25 residues. This entry belongs to a study of γδ T cells in repeated Plasmodium falciparum infection. Whole-study context: Donors had four controlled P. falciparum NF54 infections over approximately 640 days.

TCRdb reapplied CATT to the multiplex PCR reads. The profile covers more than 45,000 delta-chain clones, with approximately 1.7% appearing a single time and around 16% taken by the ten largest. Vgamma9/Vdelta2+ and Vdelta2-negative gammadelta T cells were flow-sorted from PBMC for bulk sequencing. The receptor was isolated from a pool of human donors (malaria-infected and uninfected, not separated). The V gene is TRDV3, but the J gene lacks a call; the table's TRDD3 call for D was not verified on the DNA. The sample taken for sequencing was gamma-delta T cells from blood. The CDR3 here is CAFADLSSPRWGIRTIYGSTYKLIF. DNA of the CDR3: TGTGCCTTTGCCGACCTTTCGTCCCCCCGATGGGGGATACGGACGATCTACGGATCTACCTATAAGCTCATCTTT.